What follows describes a single TCR beta chain. Use of 60 Vbeta and 13 Jbeta primers characterized the PCR. Only in-frame clones appear in the TCRdb table, and some are missing; sequencing was by immunoSEQ multiplex PCR. The sample carries fewer than 200,000 clones, around 72% recorded once. This sample is part of a study of cytomegalovirus exposure and HLA in healthy donors. The CDR3 spans 14 residues. Germline V gives CDR1 MNHEY, CDR2 SMNVEV (reference sequence). V was pared by 5 bases and J by 3 bases, with 14 bases between. The specimen sequenced was PBMCs. V and J are TRBV27 and TRBJ2-7; tentative D call: TRBD2 (5 bases). The TCR was taken from a man between 18 and 35 years old in good health and CMV-seronegative. CDR3 nucleotides: TGTGCCAGCAGTAGAAAAGCGGAGTTCTACGAGCAGTACTTC. This codes for CASSRKAEFYEQYF.